The next 13 T cell receptor beta chains were all read from a single sample in a study of T cell repertoires in cytomegalovirus infection. Via MiXCR, TCRdb re-called the reads, giving one row per CDR3 protein. The table includes roughly 500,000 distinct CDR3 sequences, roughly a third detected once. No antigen has been identified for these receptors. The sample consisted of cultured PBMCs, taken from culture after CMV antigen stimulation. These receptors were taken from a human donor in good health (CMV status not recorded). Some clones in this sample may be carry-over from other donors' samples.

CDR3 protein: CASSLWPGELFF. CDR3 in DNA: TGTGCCAGCAGCTTATGGCCCGGGGAGCTGTTTTTT. The gene calls are TRBV7-6 and TRBJ2-2; D is uncertain. Germline V CDR1 and CDR2: SGHVS, FNYEAQ. The CDR3 length is 12 residues. V was clipped by 2 bases and J by 6 bases, with 4 bases between them.

A few counts support this clonotype. The CDR3 region has the DNA TGTGCCAGCAGTTTTAGAGATGGGGACAATGAGCAGTTCTTC. Translated: CASSFRDGDNEQFF. The rearrangement uses TRBV28 and TRBJ2-1; D unresolved. V was cut by 3 bases and J by 5 bases, with 11 bases left in between. The CDR3 has 14 residues. The germline V gene has CDR1 MDHEN and CDR2 SYDVKM.

The table lists this clonotype with a few counts. DNA for the CDR3: TGTGCCAGCATTGAAGGGGGGGCGGGCGGGGAGCTGTTTTTT. The encoded protein is CASIEGGAGGELFF. J is TRBJ2-2 and V is TRBV27; D may be TRBD2 (7 bases). CDR1 MNHEY and CDR2 SMNVEV come from the germline V gene (reference sequence). The V end lost 7 bases, the J end lost 7 bases, and 16 bases lay between the germline ends. The CDR3 is 14 residues long.

The rearrangement joins TRBV28 to TRBJ2-1; unclear D gene. Trimming cost V 6 bases and J 2 bases, with 17 bases left between them. Germline CDR1 MDHEN, CDR2 SYDVKM. CDR3 size: 16 residues. CDR3 protein: CASRSSGELAYNEQFF. In DNA, the CDR3 is TGTGCCAGCAGGTCCTCCGGAGAGCTCGCCTACAATGAGCAGTTCTTC.

The gene calls are TRBV6-2 or TRBV6-3 and TRBJ2-7, with D uncertain. The V gene's germline CDR1 is MNHEY and CDR2 SVGEGT. V lost 2 bases and J 2 bases, leaving 10 bases between the germline ends. The CDR3 sequence is 14 residues long. CDR3 in amino acids: CASSYPSRPYEQYV. CDR3 sequence (DNA): TGTGCCAGCAGTTACCCTTCGAGGCCCTACGAGCAGTACGTC.

In this sample, this clonotype turned up a few times. V and J are TRBV28 and TRBJ2-1; D is undetermined. V lost 2 bases, J lost 9 bases, and 17 bases lay in between. This CDR3 has 15 residues. CDR1 is MDHEN, CDR2 SYDVKM, per germline. The CDR3 DNA follows: TGTGCCAGCAGTTTAAGCCCCGTGGGCGTAAGTGAGCAGTTCTTC. As protein: CASSLSPVGVSEQFF. Variable domain in full (rest from reference TRBV28 and TRBJ2-1): DVKVTQSSRYLVKRTGEKVFLECVQDMDHENMFWYRQDPGLGLRLIYFSYDVKMKEKGDIPEGYSVSREKKERFSLILESASTNQTSMYLCASSLSPVGVSEQFFGPGTRLTVL.

The V call is TRBV4-1, the J call TRBJ2-1; no clear D gene. CDR1 MGHRA and CDR2 YSYEKL come from the germline V gene. CDR3 length: 13 amino acids. V was clipped by 0 bases and J by 7 bases, with 7 bases between them. The CDR3 loop is CASSQERLNEQFF. The CDR3 nucleotides are TGCGCCAGCAGCCAAGAGCGGCTTAATGAGCAGTTCTTC.

This chain joins TRBV14 and TRBJ2-7; D is perhaps TRBD2 (5 bases). This CDR3 has 14 residues. Germline V CDR1 and CDR2: SGHDN, FVKESK. V lost 4 bases and J lost 1, with 11 bases in between. This chain's CDR3 is CASSPPEGSYEQYF. The DNA of the CDR3 is TGTGCCAGCAGCCCACCTGAGGGATCCTACGAGCAGTACTTC.

The rearrangement uses TRBV5-1 and TRBJ1-2; no clear D. This CDR3 has 12 residues. The ends were cut back, 7 bases at V and 3 bases at J, with 10 bases in the middle. The germline V gene encodes CDR1 SGHRS and CDR2 YFSETQ. The CDR3 here is CASGGPDYGYTF. The DNA for the CDR3 is TGCGCCAGCGGTGGGCCTGACTATGGCTACACCTTC.

This clonotype was observed a handful of times. This sequence joins TRBV9 and TRBJ2-2; TRBD1 might be the D (5 bases). CDR1 is SGDLS, CDR2 YYNGEE, per germline. This CDR3 region has 16 residues. The V gene lost 0 bases and the J gene lost 3 bases, with 12 bases spanning the gap. The CDR3 DNA is TGTGCCAGCAGCGTAGGGACCCGACAGTACACCGGGGAGCTGTTTTTT. Translating gives CASSVGTRQYTGELFF.

This clonotype was detected ten times or more. The chain carries TRBV12-3 or TRBV12-4 and TRBJ1-6, with 7 bases matching TRBD1. Unmatched junction bases numbered 8, after V lost 10 bases and J lost 5 bases. This CDR3 spans 14 amino acids. The CDR3 DNA is TGTGCCACCACCCGGGACAGACATAATTCACCCCTCCACTTT. Amino acids: CATTRDRHNSPLHF.

This clonotype was observed a few times. The chain carries TRBV7-2 and TRBJ2-5; 14 bases map to TRBD2. This CDR3 spans 16 amino acids. V lost 1 base to trimming and J lost 5 bases; unmatched junction nucleotides: 3. Germline CDR1 and CDR2: SGHTA and FQGNSA. CDR3 sequence: CASSLGTSGRMETQYF. CDR3 sequence (DNA): TGTGCCAGCAGCTTAGGGACTAGCGGGAGGATGGAGACCCAGTACTTC.

Many counts were recorded for this clonotype. This sequence joins TRBV7-2 and TRBJ2-1; 9 positions match TRBD2. Losses at the gene ends were 5 bases for V and 5 bases for J; bases not matched to a gene: 4. The length of the CDR3 is 14 residues. The V gene's germline CDR1 is SGHTA and CDR2 FQGNSA. The CDR3 protein is CASSERLADNEQFF. Written as DNA, the CDR3 is TGTGCCAGCAGCGAAAGACTAGCGGACAATGAGCAGTTCTTC.